A single sample is the source of the 28 T cell receptor beta chains below, sequenced in a study of beta chain features in type 1 diabetes. Study-wide results and caveats: Among all four CD4+ subsets, Type 1 diabetes patients had TCRB CDR3s that were moderately but significantly shorter.

Reverse transcribing all isolated RNA meant expressed TCRB transcripts were sequenced. Sequenced by immunoSEQ multiplex PCR; TCRdb stores in-frame clones only, minus some. The sample shows more than 95,000 clones, roughly 17% of them seen only once. Their recognized antigens are unknown. The sequencing input was central memory CD4+ T cells from blood. The source is a man aged 18 to 30 with type 1 diabetes.

J is TRBJ2-7 and V is TRBV5-1, with D maybe TRBD1 (6 bases). The germline V gene encodes CDR1 SGHRS and CDR2 YFSETQ. This CDR3 contains 14 residues. Trimming took 2 bases from V and 1 from J, leaving 10 bases between them. CDR3 nucleotides: TGCGCCAGCAGCTTACTACAGGGATCCTACGAGCAGTACTTC. This gives the protein CASSLLQGSYEQYF.

This clone has a handful of counts. The junction departs from the called germline gene at one end, perhaps through a read error. The chain combines TRBV6-5 with TRBJ1-1, with D tentatively TRBD1 (5 bases). CDR3 length: 11 amino acids. Germline-derived CDR1 and CDR2 are MNHEY and SVGAGI. CDR3 amino acids: CASSEGTGAFF. Here the CDR3 DNA reads TGTGCCAGCAGTGAGGGGACTGGAGCTTTCTTT.

This clone occurred a few times. V is TRBV18 and J is TRBJ1-2, with D unclear. CDR3 size: 14 residues. Germline lookup yields CDR1 KGHSH and CDR2 LQKENI. The V and J ends lost 2 bases and 4 bases respectively, with 11 bases between them. CDR3 in amino acids: CASSPSREIYGYTF. For the CDR3, the DNA is TGTGCCAGCTCACCAAGTCGCGAAATCTATGGCTACACCTTC.

This clone has only a few counts. J is TRBJ2-2 and V is TRBV5-4, with D perhaps TRBD2 (5 bases). V was cut by 5 bases and J by 5 bases, with 13 bases left in between. The germline V gene has CDR1 SGHNT and CDR2 YYREEE (reference sequence). This CDR3 region has 14 residues. The CDR3: CASSGQPGTGELFF. CDR3 coding DNA: TGTGCCAGCAGTGGCCAGCCGGGGACCGGGGAGCTGTTTTTT.

This clone has at least ten counts. The chain recombines TRBV4-1 with TRBJ2-3, with D hard to call. Germline V gene data show CDR1 as MGHRA and CDR2 as YSYEKL. The V gene lost 0 bases and the J gene lost 6 bases, with 10 bases spanning the gap. CDR3 length equals 14 residues. Here the CDR3 DNA reads TGCGCCAGCAGCCAAGATTCTAGAGCTGATACGCAGTATTTT. As protein: CASSQDSRADTQYF.

This clone has just a few counts. The CDR3 sequence: CASSPKLATSTDTQYF. The CDR3 bases are TGTGCCAGCAGCCCCAAACTAGCAACTAGCACAGATACGCAGTATTTT. The chain carries TRBV7-9 and TRBJ2-3, with a possible D match to TRBD2 (6 bases). The germline V gene has CDR1 SEHNR and CDR2 FQNEAQ (reference sequence). CDR3 length: 16 amino acids. The germline V and J ends were trimmed by 5 bases and 0 bases, with 15 bases remaining between them.

This clone was seen a few times. The V gene is TRBV5-4, the J gene TRBJ2-5; 8 bases align to TRBD2. This CDR3 has 14 amino acids. V trimming: 2 bases; J trimming: 3 bases; junction bases outside the gene matches: 3. CDR1 and CDR2 (germline): SGHNT, YYREEE (reference sequence). The CDR3 DNA follows: TGTGCCAGCAGCTTCCCAGCGGGAGAAGAGACCCAGTACTTC. Encoded protein: CASSFPAGEETQYF.

The V call is TRBV10-3, the J call TRBJ1-2; D ambiguous. V dropped 7 bases and J dropped 0 bases, with 9 bases sitting between them. Germline-derived CDR1 and CDR2 are ENHRY and SYGVKD. CDR3 length: 13 residues. CDR3: CAIIDTSNYGYTF. DNA of the CDR3: TGTGCCATCATAGACACTTCTAACTATGGCTACACCTTC.

This clone appeared many times. Other DNA variants within this sample encode the same CDR3. The CDR3 sequence is CASSNRGRQDYGYTF. The CDR3 DNA reads TGTGCCAGCAGCAACCGGGGTCGACAGGACTATGGCTACACCTTC. The chain employs TRBV21-1 and TRBJ1-2; no DNA check was done on the table's D call, TRBD1. TRBV21-1 is given as a pseudogene. The CDR3 is made up of 15 amino acids.

The V call is TRBV7-9, the J call TRBJ2-2, with a weak D call TRBD2 (6 bases). V was trimmed by 5 bases and J by 4 bases, leaving 11 bases between them. The CDR3 is made up of 14 amino acids. The germline V gene encodes CDR1 SEHNR and CDR2 FQNEAQ (reference sequence). This CDR3 reads CASSANSGTGELFF. DNA of the CDR3: TGTGCCAGCAGCGCAAATAGCGGCACCGGGGAGCTGTTTTTT.

This chain joins TRBV7-2 and TRBJ2-5; D perhaps matches TRBD1 (6 bases). CDR1 is SGHTA, CDR2 FQGNSA, per germline. Trimming took 0 bases from V and 11 from J, leaving 13 bases between them. The CDR3 is 13 residues long. Here the CDR3 reads CASSLARQGKQYF. CDR3 nucleotides: TGTGCCAGCAGCTTAGCGCGTCAGGGGAAGCAGTACTTC.

This clone was counted at least ten times. Other DNA sequences in the sample encode the same CDR3. The chain's CDR3 is CSAPETQYF. The CDR3 DNA reads as TGCAGTGCTCCAGAGACCCAGTACTTC. The chain carries TRBV20-1 and TRBJ2-5; D is unresolved. CDR1 and CDR2 (germline): DFQATT, SNEGSKA (reference sequence). Trimming removed 5 bases at V and 4 bases at J, with 2 bases between. The CDR3 sequence is 9 residues long.

This clone was recorded a few times. The chain employs TRBV7-6 and TRBJ2-5, with TRBD2 identical over 7 bases. The CDR3 extends over 11 amino acids. Trimming took 4 bases from V and 7 from J; bases not matched to a gene: 0. Germline CDR1 and CDR2: SGHVS and FNYEAQ. CDR3 bases: TGTGCCAGCAGCTCGGGGGGGACCCAGTACTTC. This translates into CASSSGGTQYF.

This clone was recorded a few times. The V and J genes are TRBV7-6 and TRBJ2-3, with D possibly TRBD2 on 6 matching bases. The V end lost 8 bases, the J end lost 0 bases, and 15 bases lay between the germline ends. The CDR3 loop spans 15 amino acids. Germline assignment: CDR1 SGHVS and CDR2 FNYEAQ. This CDR3 is CASAGNNPSTDTQYF. In nucleotides, the CDR3 is TGTGCCAGCGCGGGGAACAACCCTAGCACAGATACGCAGTATTTT. Full variable domain (rest looked up from reference TRBV7-6 and TRBJ2-3): GAGVSQSPRYKVTKRGQDVALRCDPISGHVSLYWYRQALGQGPEFLTYFNYEAQQDKSGLPNDRFSAERPEGSISTLTIQRTEQRDSAMYRCASAGNNPSTDTQYFGPGTRLTVL.

As to this clone: The junction does not match germline at one end; this may be a read error. The chain has TRBV20-1 and TRBJ2-3; D is undetermined. Germline assignment: CDR1 DFQATT and CDR2 SNEGSKA (reference sequence). This CDR3 contains 11 residues. CDR3 residues: CSARDRAVSHF. For the CDR3, the DNA is TGCAGTGCTAGAGATCGTGCCGTCTCGCATTTT.

At least ten counts were recorded for this clone. This chain connects TRBV11-2 to TRBJ2-4; 7 nucleotides line up with TRBD1. CDR1 and CDR2 (germline): SGHAT, FQNNGV. The CDR3 is 17 amino acids. Unmatched junction bases numbered 10, after V lost 5 bases and J lost 0 bases. The CDR3 loop is CASSVVGQEIAKNIQYF. CDR3 nucleotide sequence: TGTGCCAGCAGCGTGGTTGGACAGGAAATAGCCAAAAACATTCAGTACTTC.

V is TRBV5-4 and J is TRBJ2-3; 8 bases are shared with TRBD2. The ends lost 3 bases at V and 3 bases at J; junction bases unmatched: 12. The germline V gene encodes CDR1 SGHNT and CDR2 YYREEE (reference sequence). The CDR3 is made up of 17 amino acids. In nucleotides, the CDR3 is TGTGCCAGCAGCTCCTCCCCGGGTAGCGGGGTTACAGATACGCAGTATTTT. Translated, it gives CASSSSPGSGVTDTQYF.

The table lists this clone with a few counts. The chain couples TRBV19 to TRBJ2-7; tentatively, D is TRBD2 (6 bases). The V and J ends lost 3 bases and 3 bases respectively, with 15 bases between them. This CDR3 is built from 15 residues. Germline V lookup: CDR1 LNHDA, CDR2 SQIVND (reference sequence). Here the CDR3 DNA reads TGTGCCAGTAGTATTTCCGGGAGTTCTCTCTACGAGCAGTACTTC. Its protein product is CASSISGSSLYEQYF.

Only a few counts were recorded for this clone. The chain uses TRBV10-3 and TRBJ2-7; tentatively, D is TRBD1 or TRBD2 (5 bases each). V gave up 10 bases and J gave up 1 base, with 14 bases separating them. This CDR3 has 13 residues. Per the germline V gene, CDR1 is ENHRY and CDR2 is SYGVKD. CDR3 sequence: CATARDESYEQYF. CDR3 sequence (DNA): TGTGCCACCGCAAGGGACGAATCCTACGAGCAGTACTTC.

V gene TRBV5-1 combines with J gene TRBJ2-5, with TRBD1 matching 9 bases. This CDR3 is built from 15 residues. V dropped 4 bases and J dropped 0; count of bases not matched to a gene: 4. Germline assignment: CDR1 SGHRS and CDR2 YFSETQ. Written as DNA, the CDR3 is TGCGCCAGCAGCCAGGGACAGGGCTACCAAGAGACCCAGTACTTC. It is translated as CASSQGQGYQETQYF.

This clone was picked up a small number of times. V is TRBV4-3 and J is TRBJ2-1; TRBD1 matches 7 bases. In germline, CDR1 is LGHNA, CDR2 YSLEER. Trimming removed 0 bases from V and 8 bases from J; junction bases left unmatched: 16. The CDR3 runs 18 residues. The CDR3 region is CASSQDWSWRQGVYEQFF. In DNA, the CDR3 is TGCGCCAGCAGCCAAGATTGGTCATGGAGACAGGGAGTTTATGAGCAGTTCTTC.

Comments on this clone: The junction shows a germline mismatch at one end, possibly a read error. The chain joins TRBV7-7 to TRBJ2-2; a weak D match, TRBD1 (6 bases). The CDR3 covers 15 residues. The germline CDR1 and CDR2 sequences are SSHAT and FNYEAQ (reference sequence). CDR3 protein: CASSAQGMGTGELFF. In nucleotides, the CDR3 is TGTGCTAGCAGCGCACAGGGAATGGGCACCGGGGAGCTGTTTTTT.

The V gene is TRBV19, the J gene TRBJ2-5; D unclear. CDR3 size: 12 residues. Trimming cost V 4 bases and J 2 bases, with 5 bases left between them. Germline V gene lookup returns CDR1 LNHDA and CDR2 SQIVND (reference sequence). The CDR3 here is CASSRQQETQYF. The DNA of the CDR3 is TGTGCCAGTAGTAGGCAGCAAGAGACCCAGTACTTC. Full variable domain (missing parts from reference TRBV19 and TRBJ2-5): DGGITQSPKYLFRKEGQNVTLSCEQNLNHDAMYWYRQDPGQGLRLIYYSQIVNDFQKGDIAEGYSVSREKKESFPLTVTSAQKNPTAFYLCASSRQQETQYFGPGTRLLVL.

The chain uses TRBV29-1 and TRBJ2-3, with TRBD2 matching 13 bases. The ends lost 5 bases at V and 1 base at J; junction bases unmatched: 12. CDR1 and CDR2 from the germline V gene are SQVTM and ANQGSEA. This CDR3 has 18 amino acids. The CDR3 reads CSVTLTSGGPLGTDTQYF. In nucleotides, the CDR3 is TGCAGCGTTACCTTGACTAGCGGGGGGCCCCTCGGCACAGATACGCAGTATTTT.

The chain is built from TRBV19 and TRBJ2-2; TRBD2 matches at 7 bases. Germline trimming cut 4 bases from V and 6 bases from J; bases unmatched to any gene: 11. The CDR3 is made up of 16 amino acids. CDR1 is LNHDA, CDR2 SQIVND, per germline (reference sequence). The CDR3, as DNA: TGTGCCAGTAGTACCACCAAGCGGGGTCGGGCCGGGGAGCTGTTTTTT. Amino acid sequence: CASSTTKRGRAGELFF.

The chain has TRBV2 and TRBJ2-2; D gene uncertain. Germline V gives CDR1 SNHLY, CDR2 FYNNEI. The CDR3 is 13 amino acids. Trimming pared 6 bases from V and 17 bases from J, leaving 22 bases between. CDR3 DNA: TGTGCCAGCAGACTCATTACTAATGGTCCTTGCTTTTTT. This encodes CASRLITNGPCFF.

This clone has a handful of counts. V gene TRBV4-1 combines with J gene TRBJ2-5, with 8 positions matching TRBD2. Germline trimming cut 4 bases from V and 3 bases from J; bases unmatched to any gene: 10. Germline V gives CDR1 MGHRA, CDR2 YSYEKL. This CDR3 spans 16 amino acids. The CDR3 region is CASSRYELAAKETQYF. The CDR3 DNA is TGCGCCAGCAGCCGTTACGAACTAGCGGCAAAAGAGACCCAGTACTTC.

This clone was counted a few times. In the same sample, other DNA sequences code for this CDR3. The CDR3 is CASRRQGPSYGYTF. As DNA, the CDR3 is TGTGCCAGCAGACGACAGGGGCCTAGCTATGGCTACACCTTC. The V gene is TRBV28, the J gene TRBJ1-2, with 8 bases identical to TRBD1. CDR3 length: 14 amino acids. Germline V lookup: CDR1 MDHEN, CDR2 SYDVKM. Germline trimming cut 6 bases from V and 4 bases from J; bases unmatched to any gene: 7.